The 22 T cell receptor beta chains listed next were all sequenced from one sample in a study of chemoradiotherapy in HPV16-positive cancers. Repertoires were generated with immunoSEQ multiplex PCR, while TCRdb's copy carries only in-frame clones and drops some. Of about 10,000 clones listed, about four fifths are singletons. The sequences come from tumor tissue, collected from a patient who underwent chemoradiotherapy. The origin of the receptors is a human donor with HPV-associated anogenital cancer.

V usage is TRBV5-1 and J usage is TRBJ2-2; the D gene is possibly TRBD1 (5 bases). Germline V lookup: CDR1 SGHRS, CDR2 YFSETQ. The germline V and J ends were trimmed by 3 bases and 3 bases, with 15 bases remaining between them. There are 16 residues in the CDR3. CDR3 loop: CASSSQGRLDTGELFF. For the CDR3, the DNA is TGCGCCAGCAGCTCCCAGGGCCGACTGGACACCGGGGAGCTGTTTTTT. Based on the CDR3 plus reference TRBV5-1 and TRBJ2-2, the full variable domain is KAGVTQTPRYLIKTRGQQVTLSCSPISGHRSVSWYQQTPGQGLQFLFEYFSETQRNKGNFPGRFSGRQFSNSRSEMNVSTLELGDSALYLCASSSQGRLDTGELFFGEGSRLTVL.

This chain connects TRBV11-1 to TRBJ1-6; 7 bases match TRBD1. V gave up 3 bases and J gave up 7 bases; unmatched junction bases: 9. The CDR3 is 16 amino acids. CDR1 SGHAT and CDR2 FQDESV come from the germline V gene (reference sequence). In nucleotides, the CDR3 is TGTGCCAGCAGCTTGGCTCAGGGGGATGGAAATTCACCCCTCCACTTT. This encodes CASSLAQGDGNSPLHF. The variable domain in full, completed from reference TRBV11-1 and TRBJ1-6, reads EAEVAQSPRYKITEKSQAVAFWCDPISGHATLYWYRQILGQGPELLVQFQDESVVDDSQLPKDRFSAERLKGVDSTLKIQPAELGDSAMYLCASSLAQGDGNSPLHFGNGTRLTVT.

This clone appeared once. The chain couples TRBV5-1 to TRBJ2-1; 13 positions match TRBD2. Unmatched junction bases numbered 0, after V lost 0 bases and J lost 6 bases. Germline loops: CDR1 SGHRS, CDR2 YFSETQ. The CDR3 contains 15 residues. The CDR3 protein is CASSLGLAGGNEQFF. Here the CDR3 DNA reads TGCGCCAGCAGCTTGGGACTAGCGGGGGGCAATGAGCAGTTCTTC.

The chain carries TRBV6-6 and TRBJ2-7, with D possibly matching TRBD2 (6 bases). Trimming cost V 6 bases and J 2 bases, with 8 bases left between them. Germline CDR1 is MNHNY and CDR2 is SVGAGI (reference sequence). The CDR3 consists of 12 residues. The CDR3 spells CASRGGTYEQYF. CDR3 in DNA: TGTGCCAGCAGGGGGGGTACCTACGAGCAGTACTTC.

V gene TRBV7-9 combines with J gene TRBJ1-2; TRBD1 is a possible D gene (5 bases). The CDR3 totals 16 residues. The germline gives CDR1 SEHNR, CDR2 FQNEAQ (reference sequence). With 0 bases removed from V and 4 bases from J, the gap between germline ends came to 15 bases. The chain's CDR3 is CASSLAGQGHFYGYTF. CDR3 coding DNA: TGTGCCAGCAGCTTAGCCGGCCAGGGCCACTTCTATGGCTACACCTTC.

This clone was seen once. The chain combines TRBV15 with TRBJ2-7, with D tentatively TRBD1 (8 bases). The CDR3 loop spans 15 amino acids. V shed 5 bases and J shed 6 bases, with 20 bases lying between them. Per the germline V gene, CDR1 is LNHNV and CDR2 is YYDKDF (reference sequence). The CDR3 protein is CATSAEGGTGSEQYF. The DNA for the CDR3 is TGTGCCACCAGCGCCGAGGGGGGGACAGGATCCGAGCAGTACTTC.

The chain is built from TRBV27 and TRBJ1-2, with D tentatively TRBD1 (5 bases). Germline assignment: CDR1 MNHEY and CDR2 SMNVEV (reference sequence). V was shortened by 8 bases and J by 3 bases, with 7 bases between the two germline ends. The CDR3 has 11 residues. The CDR3 sequence is CASGRDYGYTF. The CDR3 DNA is TGTGCCAGCGGCAGGGACTATGGCTACACCTTC.

The chain recombines TRBV19 with TRBJ2-5, with D possibly called TRBD1 or TRBD2 (5 bases each). Per germline, CDR1 LNHDA and CDR2 SQIVND (reference sequence). V gave up 2 bases and J gave up 5 bases, with 18 bases separating them. The CDR3 covers 16 residues. For the CDR3, the DNA is TGTGCCAGTAGTATATCCGGGGCGGCTAGATCTGAGACCCAGTACTTC. Protein product: CASSISGAARSETQYF.

Concerning this clone: At one end, the junction sequence differs from germline, possibly due to a read error. The chain has TRBV6-5 and TRBJ2-7, with D perhaps TRBD2 (5 bases). Germline lookup yields CDR1 MNHEY and CDR2 SVGAGI. This CDR3 is built from 13 residues. DNA for the CDR3: TGTGCCAGCAGTGCCCTAACCGGGAACCCACCGAACTTC. It translates to CASSALTGNPPNF.

The J gene is TRBJ2-7, the V gene TRBV11-2, with unresolved D. The CDR3 is made up of 13 amino acids. The V end was cut by 0 bases, the J end by 7 bases, with 10 bases between. Germline loops: CDR1 SGHAT, CDR2 FQNNGV. As DNA, the CDR3 is TGTGCCAGCAGCTTAGATCGGGCGAGGGAGCAGTACTTC. As protein: CASSLDRAREQYF.

This chain joins TRBV7-9 and TRBJ1-1; 7 positions agree with TRBD1. The CDR3 runs to 13 residues. Germline V gene sequence: CDR1 SEHNR, CDR2 FQNEAQ (reference sequence). Trimming at V came to 5 bases and at J to 5 bases, leaving 5 bases not matched to a gene. DNA of the CDR3: TGTGCCAGCAGCCCATGGACAGGAACTGAAGCTTTCTTT. Its protein product is CASSPWTGTEAFF.

The chain carries TRBV9 and TRBJ1-2; a possible D gene is TRBD1 (6 bases). The CDR3 runs to 15 residues. CDR1 is SGDLS, CDR2 YYNGEE, per germline. Trimming pared 0 bases from V and 8 bases from J, leaving 17 bases between. The chain's CDR3 is CASSVESDRPRGYTF. CDR3 DNA sequence: TGTGCCAGCAGCGTAGAGAGTGACAGGCCTCGGGGCTACACCTTC.

The chain has TRBV29-1 and TRBJ1-1; D ambiguous. The CDR3 has 13 residues. Deletions cut 5 bases from V and 1 base from J, with 11 bases between. Germline V lookup: CDR1 SQVTM, CDR2 ANQGSEA. The CDR3 nucleotides are TGCAGCGTTAGTTGGGGTGGGAACACTGAAGCTTTCTTT. Its protein is CSVSWGGNTEAFF.

This chain joins TRBV18 and TRBJ1-4; TRBD1 aligns across 7 bases. Trimming cost V 4 bases and J 3 bases; bases outside gene matches: 5. The CDR3 covers 15 residues. Germline values: CDR1 KGHSH, CDR2 LQKENI. CDR3 region: CASSLQGSANEKLFF. The CDR3 bases are TGTGCCAGCTCACTACAGGGGAGTGCTAATGAAAAACTGTTTTTT.

This chain uses TRBV12-5 with TRBJ2-7, with 7 bases lining up with TRBD1. V shed 4 bases, J shed 2 bases, and the junction held 8 bases outside the gene matches. The germline V gene has CDR1 LGHNT and CDR2 FRNRAP. The CDR3 runs 15 residues. As DNA, the CDR3 is TGTGCTAGTGGTTGGCCGACAGGGACCACCTACGAGCAGTACTTC. Protein: CASGWPTGTTYEQYF.

The chain is built from TRBV7-9 and TRBJ1-6; no firm D call. In germline, CDR1 is SEHNR, CDR2 FQNEAQ (reference sequence). This CDR3 spans 18 amino acids. The V gene lost 3 bases and the J gene lost 9 bases, with 24 bases spanning the gap. This CDR3 reads CASSFSSLREGKPSPLHF. In DNA form, the CDR3 reads TGTGCCAGCAGCTTTTCATCCCTGCGGGAGGGAAAGCCTTCACCCCTCCACTTT.

The chain has TRBV28 and TRBJ1-5; D possibly corresponds to TRBD1 (6 bases). CDR1 and CDR2 (germline): MDHEN, SYDVKM. The CDR3 is 14 residues long. V shed 6 bases and J shed 0 bases, with 9 bases lying between them. The CDR3 DNA is TGTGCCAGCAGCACAGGGCATAGCAATCAGCCCCAGCATTTT. This gives the protein CASSTGHSNQPQHF.

This chain links TRBV7-3 with TRBJ1-1, with TRBD1 matching 8 bases. The CDR3 has 14 amino acids. The germline V gene encodes CDR1 SGHTA and CDR2 FQGTGA. The V and J ends lost 3 bases and 4 bases, in that order; junction bases with no gene match: 4. CDR3 coding DNA: TGTGCCAGCAGCTTCACAGGGGGACGCACTGAAGCTTTCTTT. This gives the protein CASSFTGGRTEAFF.

V usage is TRBV7-9 and J usage is TRBJ1-2; D is undetermined. The V end was cut by 2 bases, the J end by 4 bases, with 14 bases between. CDR3 length equals 15 residues. CDR1 SEHNR and CDR2 FQNEAQ come from the germline V gene (reference sequence). CDR3 coding DNA: TGTGCCAGCAGCTTAACTGTTCAGTTTTCCTATGGCTACACCTTC. Its translation: CASSLTVQFSYGYTF.

This clone was detected once. The V gene is TRBV7-3, the J gene TRBJ2-3; possible D gene TRBD1, 6 bases. Germline assignment: CDR1 SGHTA and CDR2 FQGTGA. V shed 5 bases and J shed 4 bases, with 13 bases lying between them. CDR3 length equals 14 residues. Here the CDR3 reads CASSVQGFADTQYF. CDR3 DNA sequence: TGTGCCAGCAGCGTTCAGGGGTTCGCAGATACGCAGTATTTT. Drawing the rest from reference TRBV7-3 and TRBJ2-3, the complete variable domain is GAGVSQTPSNKVTEKGKYVELRCDPISGHTALYWYRQSLGQGPEFLIYFQGTGAADDSGLPNDRFFAVRPEGSVSTLKIQRTERGDSAVYLCASSVQGFADTQYFGPGTRLTVL.

The chain is built from TRBV11-2 and TRBJ2-7; D uncertain. Germline V lookup: CDR1 SGHAT, CDR2 FQNNGV. V was shortened by 5 bases and J by 6 bases, with 11 bases between the two germline ends. There are 12 residues in the CDR3. The CDR3 sequence is CASSPAWSEQYF. The CDR3 DNA is TGTGCCAGCAGCCCCGCGTGGAGCGAGCAGTACTTC. Full variable domain (rest looked up from reference TRBV11-2 and TRBJ2-7): EAGVAQSPRYKIIEKRQSVAFWCNPISGHATLYWYQQILGQGPKLLIQFQNNGVVDDSQLPKDRFSAERLKGVDSTLKIQPAKLEDSAVYLCASSPAWSEQYFGPGTRLTVT.

The rearrangement joins TRBV30 to TRBJ2-5, with D maybe TRBD2 (6 bases). The CDR3 totals 13 residues. The ends were cut back, 1 base at V and 1 base at J, with 7 bases in the middle. Germline CDR1 is GTSNPN and CDR2 is SVGIG (reference sequence). CDR3 in amino acids: CAWSGGLQETQYF. CDR3 bases: TGTGCCTGGAGTGGGGGACTCCAAGAGACCCAGTACTTC. The variable domain in full, with the rest retrieved from reference TRBV30 and TRBJ2-5, is SQTIHQWPATLVQPVGSPLSLECTVEGTSNPNLYWYRQAAGRGLQLLFYSVGIGQISSEVPQNLSASRPQDRQFILSSKKLLLSDSGFYLCAWSGGLQETQYFGPGTRLLVL.